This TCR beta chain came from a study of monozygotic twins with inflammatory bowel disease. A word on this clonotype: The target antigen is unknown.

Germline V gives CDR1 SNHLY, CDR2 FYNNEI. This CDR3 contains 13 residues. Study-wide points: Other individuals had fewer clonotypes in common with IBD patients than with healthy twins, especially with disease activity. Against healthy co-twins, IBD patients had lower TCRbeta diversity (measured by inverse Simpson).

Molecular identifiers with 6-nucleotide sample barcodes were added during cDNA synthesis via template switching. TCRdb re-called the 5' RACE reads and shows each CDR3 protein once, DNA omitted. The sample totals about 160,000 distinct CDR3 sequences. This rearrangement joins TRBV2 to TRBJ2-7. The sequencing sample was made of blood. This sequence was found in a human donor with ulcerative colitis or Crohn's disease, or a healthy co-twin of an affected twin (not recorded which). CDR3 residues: CASSGFGTYEQYF.